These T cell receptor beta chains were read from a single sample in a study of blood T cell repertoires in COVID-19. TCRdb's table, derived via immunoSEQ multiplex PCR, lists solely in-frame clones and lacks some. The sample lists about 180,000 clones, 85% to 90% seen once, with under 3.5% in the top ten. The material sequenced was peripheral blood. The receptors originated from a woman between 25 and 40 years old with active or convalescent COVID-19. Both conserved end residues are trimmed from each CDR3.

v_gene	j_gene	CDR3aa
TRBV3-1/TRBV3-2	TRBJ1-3	ASSQTPGGGGNTIY
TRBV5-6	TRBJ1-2	ASRQTGYGYGYT
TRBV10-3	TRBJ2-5	AISEREGHQETQY
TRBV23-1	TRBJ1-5	ASLFAQH
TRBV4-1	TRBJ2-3	ASSQDGLPTDTQY
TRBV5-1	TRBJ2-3	ASSLDLAGEADTQY
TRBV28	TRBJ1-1	ASSFSGTGNTEAF
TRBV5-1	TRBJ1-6	ASSLDLNSPLH
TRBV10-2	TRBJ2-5	ASRPQGRQETQY
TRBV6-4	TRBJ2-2	ASSDGSGSGELF
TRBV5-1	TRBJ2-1	ASSLEVRGGTMDEQF
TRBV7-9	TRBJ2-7	ASSPTQRPYEQY
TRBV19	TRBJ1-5	ASSIGRVVQPQH
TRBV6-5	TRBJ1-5	ASRSDRVSNQPQH
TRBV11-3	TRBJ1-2	ASSQRQGFYGYT
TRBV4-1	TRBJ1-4	ASSQDGTGNEKLF
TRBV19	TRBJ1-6	ASSISIGMSFNSPLH
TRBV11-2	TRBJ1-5	ASSLGPSGNYQPQH
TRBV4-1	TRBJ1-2	ASSQDQGYGYT
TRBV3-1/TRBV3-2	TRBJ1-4	ASSQGLGRVEKLF
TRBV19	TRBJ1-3	ASSRGERSYGNTIY
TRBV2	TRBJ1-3	ASTDTGNTIY
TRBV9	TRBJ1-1	ASTSLGGTEAF
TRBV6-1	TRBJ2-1	ASSELAGKNEQF
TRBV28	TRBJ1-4	ASSLAANEKLF
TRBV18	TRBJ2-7	ASSPPSGQGYEQY
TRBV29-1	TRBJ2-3	SGGLVTDTQY
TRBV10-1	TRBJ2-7	ASSDTGGGDYEQY
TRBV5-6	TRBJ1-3	ASSLDRSGNTIY
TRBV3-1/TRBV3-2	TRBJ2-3	ASSQREAGYTDTQY
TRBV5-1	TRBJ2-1	ASSGGLAYDEQF
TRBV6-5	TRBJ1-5	ASSGYSNQPQH
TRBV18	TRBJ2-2	ASSPRATAAGNTGELF
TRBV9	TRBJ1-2	ASSVATYYSYT
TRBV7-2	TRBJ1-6	ASTRNSPLH
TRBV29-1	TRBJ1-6	SVPNRGPQSSYNSPLH
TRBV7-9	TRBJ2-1	ASSPTSGRNNEQF
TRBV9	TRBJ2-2	ASSTRTGYTGELF
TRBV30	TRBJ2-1	AWSTGDYNEQF
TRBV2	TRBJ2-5	ASSRGGVETQY
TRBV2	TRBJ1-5	ASSPGTGSGQPQH
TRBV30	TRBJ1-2	AWTSGYGGYT
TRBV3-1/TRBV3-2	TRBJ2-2	ASSHGQPTGELF